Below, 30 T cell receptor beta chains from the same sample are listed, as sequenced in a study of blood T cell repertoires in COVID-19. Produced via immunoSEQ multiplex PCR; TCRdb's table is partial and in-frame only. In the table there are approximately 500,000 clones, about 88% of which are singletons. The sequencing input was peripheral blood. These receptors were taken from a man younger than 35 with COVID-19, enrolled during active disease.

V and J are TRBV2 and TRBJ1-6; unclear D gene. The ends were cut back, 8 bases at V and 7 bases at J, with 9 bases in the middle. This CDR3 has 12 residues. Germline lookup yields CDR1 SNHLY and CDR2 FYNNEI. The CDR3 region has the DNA TGTGCCAGCGGCCAGGCCAATTCACCCCTCCACTTT. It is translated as CASGQANSPLHF.

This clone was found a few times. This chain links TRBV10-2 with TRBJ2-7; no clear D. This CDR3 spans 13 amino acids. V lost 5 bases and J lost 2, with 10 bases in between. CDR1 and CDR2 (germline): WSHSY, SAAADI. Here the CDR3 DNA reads TGCGCCAGCAGTACCTCAGGTGCCTACGAGCAGTACTTC. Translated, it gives CASSTSGAYEQYF.

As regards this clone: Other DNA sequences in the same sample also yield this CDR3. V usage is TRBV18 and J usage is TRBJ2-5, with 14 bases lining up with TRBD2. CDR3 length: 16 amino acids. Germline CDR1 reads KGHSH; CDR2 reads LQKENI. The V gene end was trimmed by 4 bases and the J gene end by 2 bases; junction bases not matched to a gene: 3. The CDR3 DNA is TGTGCCAGCTCACTAGGGACTAGCGGGGGACAAGAGACCCAGTACTTC. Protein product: CASSLGTSGGQETQYF.

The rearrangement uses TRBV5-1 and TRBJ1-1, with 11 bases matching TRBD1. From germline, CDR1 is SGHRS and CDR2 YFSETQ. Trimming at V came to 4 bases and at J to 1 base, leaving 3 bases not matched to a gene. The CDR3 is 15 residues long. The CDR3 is CASSLGTGGNTEAFF. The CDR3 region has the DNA TGCGCCAGCAGCCTAGGGACAGGGGGGAACACTGAAGCTTTCTTT.

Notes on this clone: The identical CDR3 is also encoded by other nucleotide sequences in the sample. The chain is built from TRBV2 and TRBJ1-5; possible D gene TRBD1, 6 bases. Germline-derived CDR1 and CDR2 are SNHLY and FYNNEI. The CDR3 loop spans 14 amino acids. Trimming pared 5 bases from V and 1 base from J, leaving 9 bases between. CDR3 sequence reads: CASSTGLSNQPQHF. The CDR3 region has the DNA TGTGCCAGCAGTACAGGGTTGAGCAATCAGCCCCAGCATTTT.

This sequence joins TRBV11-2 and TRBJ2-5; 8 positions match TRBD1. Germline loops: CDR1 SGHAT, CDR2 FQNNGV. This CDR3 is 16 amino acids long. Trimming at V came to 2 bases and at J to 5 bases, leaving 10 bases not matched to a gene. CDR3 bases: TGTGCCAGCAGCTTACTTAAGACAGGGGCTAAGGAGACCCAGTACTTC. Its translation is CASSLLKTGAKETQYF.

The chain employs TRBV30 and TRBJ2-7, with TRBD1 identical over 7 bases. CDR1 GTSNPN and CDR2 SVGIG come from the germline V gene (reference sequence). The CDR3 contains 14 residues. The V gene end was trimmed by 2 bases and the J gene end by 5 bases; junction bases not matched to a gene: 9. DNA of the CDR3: TGTGCCTGGAGTCCGACAGGGTTAATTGACGAGCAGTACTTC. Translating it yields CAWSPTGLIDEQYF.

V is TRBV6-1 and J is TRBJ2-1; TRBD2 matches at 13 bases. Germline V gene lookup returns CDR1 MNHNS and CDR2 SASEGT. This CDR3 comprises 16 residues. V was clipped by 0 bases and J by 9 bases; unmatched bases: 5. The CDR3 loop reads CASSEAGTSGATEQFF. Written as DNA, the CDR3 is TGTGCCAGCAGTGAAGCTGGGACTAGCGGGGCAACTGAGCAGTTCTTC.

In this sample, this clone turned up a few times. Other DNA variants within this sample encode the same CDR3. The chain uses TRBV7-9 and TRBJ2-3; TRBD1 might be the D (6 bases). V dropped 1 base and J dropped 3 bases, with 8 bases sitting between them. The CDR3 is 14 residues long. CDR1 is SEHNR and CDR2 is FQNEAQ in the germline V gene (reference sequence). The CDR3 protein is CASSLGTGTDTQYF. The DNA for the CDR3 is TGTGCCAGCAGCTTAGGAACAGGGACAGATACGCAGTATTTT.

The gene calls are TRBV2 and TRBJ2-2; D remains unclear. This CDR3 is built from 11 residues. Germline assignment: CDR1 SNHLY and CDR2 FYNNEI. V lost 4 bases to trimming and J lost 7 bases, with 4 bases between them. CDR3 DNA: TGTGCCAGCAGTGCCAGCGGGGAGCTGTTTTTT. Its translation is CASSASGELFF.

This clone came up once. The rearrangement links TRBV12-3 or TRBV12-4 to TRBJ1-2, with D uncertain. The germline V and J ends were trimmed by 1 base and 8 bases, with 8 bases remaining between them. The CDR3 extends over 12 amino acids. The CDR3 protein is CASSLGGWGYTF. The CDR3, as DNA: TGTGCCAGCAGTTTAGGAGGGTGGGGCTACACCTTC.

CDR3 region: CASRGRQGSYNEQFF. The DNA for the CDR3 is TGCGCCAGCAGGGGGAGACAGGGGTCCTACAATGAGCAGTTCTTC. The chain recombines TRBV23-1 with TRBJ2-1, with 8 bases that match TRBD1. TRBV23-1 has ORF status, its function being uncertain. V shed 6 bases, J shed 1 base, and the junction held 5 bases outside the gene matches. The CDR3 runs to 15 residues.

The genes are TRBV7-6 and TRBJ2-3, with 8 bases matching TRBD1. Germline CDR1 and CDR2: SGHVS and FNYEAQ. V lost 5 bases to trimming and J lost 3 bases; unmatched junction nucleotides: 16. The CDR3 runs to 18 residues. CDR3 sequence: CASSITPHQGAGTDTQYF. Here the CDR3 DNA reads TGTGCCAGCAGCATTACCCCCCATCAGGGGGCTGGTACAGATACGCAGTATTTT.

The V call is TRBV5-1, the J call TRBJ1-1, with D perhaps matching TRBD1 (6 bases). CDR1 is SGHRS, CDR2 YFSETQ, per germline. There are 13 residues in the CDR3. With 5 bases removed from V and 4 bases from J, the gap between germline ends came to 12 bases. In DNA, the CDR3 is TGCGCCAGCAGGTCTGAGGGGGTCACTGAAGCTTTCTTT. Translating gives CASRSEGVTEAFF.

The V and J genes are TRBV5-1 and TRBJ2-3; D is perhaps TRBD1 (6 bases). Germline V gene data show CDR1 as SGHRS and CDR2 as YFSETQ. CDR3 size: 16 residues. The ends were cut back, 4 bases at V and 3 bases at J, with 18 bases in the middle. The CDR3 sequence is CASSDWLGAVTDTQYF. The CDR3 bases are TGCGCCAGCAGCGACTGGTTGGGGGCTGTAACAGATACGCAGTATTTT. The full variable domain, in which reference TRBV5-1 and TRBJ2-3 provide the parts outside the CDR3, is KAGVTQTPRYLIKTRGQQVTLSCSPISGHRSVSWYQQTPGQGLQFLFEYFSETQRNKGNFPGRFSGRQFSNSRSEMNVSTLELGDSALYLCASSDWLGAVTDTQYFGPGTRLTVL.

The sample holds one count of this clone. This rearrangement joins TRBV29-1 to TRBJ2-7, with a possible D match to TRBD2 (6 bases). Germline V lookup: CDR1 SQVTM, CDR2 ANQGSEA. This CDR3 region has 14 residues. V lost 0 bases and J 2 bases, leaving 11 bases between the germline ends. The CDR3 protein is CSVEDPEGTYEQYF. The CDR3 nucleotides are TGCAGCGTTGAAGATCCGGAGGGTACCTACGAGCAGTACTTC.

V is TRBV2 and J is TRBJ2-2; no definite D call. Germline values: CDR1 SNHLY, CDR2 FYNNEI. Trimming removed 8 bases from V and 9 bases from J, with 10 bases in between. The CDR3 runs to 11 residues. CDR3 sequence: CASAIARELFF. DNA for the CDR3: TGTGCCAGCGCCATAGCTAGGGAGCTGTTTTTT.

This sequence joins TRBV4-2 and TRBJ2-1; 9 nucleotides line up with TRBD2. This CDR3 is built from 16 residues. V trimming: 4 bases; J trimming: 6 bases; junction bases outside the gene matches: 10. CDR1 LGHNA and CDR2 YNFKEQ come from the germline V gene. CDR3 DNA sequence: TGTGCCAGCAGCCCAAGAATGAATAGCGGGGGCAATGAGCAGTTCTTC. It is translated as CASSPRMNSGGNEQFF.

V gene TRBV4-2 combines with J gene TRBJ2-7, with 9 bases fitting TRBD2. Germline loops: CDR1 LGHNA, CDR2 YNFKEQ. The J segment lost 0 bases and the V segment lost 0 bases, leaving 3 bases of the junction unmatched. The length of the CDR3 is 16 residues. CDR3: CASSQDMRGGSYEQYF. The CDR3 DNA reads TGTGCCAGCAGCCAAGATATGCGGGGGGGCTCCTACGAGCAGTACTTC.

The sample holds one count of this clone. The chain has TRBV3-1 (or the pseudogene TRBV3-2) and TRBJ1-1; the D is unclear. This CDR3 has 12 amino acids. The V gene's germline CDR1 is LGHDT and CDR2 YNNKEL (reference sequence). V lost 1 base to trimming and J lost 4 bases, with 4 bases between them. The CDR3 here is CASSQAVTEAFF. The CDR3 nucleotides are TGTGCCAGCAGCCAAGCGGTCACTGAAGCTTTCTTT.

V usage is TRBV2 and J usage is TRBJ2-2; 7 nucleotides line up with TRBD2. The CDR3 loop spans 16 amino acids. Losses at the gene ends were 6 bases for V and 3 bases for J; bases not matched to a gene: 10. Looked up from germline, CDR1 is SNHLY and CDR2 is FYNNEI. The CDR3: CASRGVSGGYTGELFF. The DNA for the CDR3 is TGTGCCAGCAGAGGGGTGTCGGGGGGATACACCGGGGAGCTGTTTTTT.

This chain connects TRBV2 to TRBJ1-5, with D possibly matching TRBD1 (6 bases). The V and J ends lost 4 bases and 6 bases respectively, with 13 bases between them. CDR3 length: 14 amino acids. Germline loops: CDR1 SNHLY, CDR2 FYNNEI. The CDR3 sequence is CASSGVQGSQPQHF. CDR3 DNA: TGTGCCAGCAGTGGGGTTCAGGGGAGTCAGCCCCAGCATTTT.

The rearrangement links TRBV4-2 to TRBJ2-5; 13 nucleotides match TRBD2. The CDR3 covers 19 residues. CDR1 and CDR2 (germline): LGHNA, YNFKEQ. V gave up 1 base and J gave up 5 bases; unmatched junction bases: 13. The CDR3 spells CASSQGNPLAGGPRETQYF. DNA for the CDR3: TGTGCCAGCAGCCAAGGGAACCCACTAGCGGGAGGGCCCCGGGAGACCCAGTACTTC.

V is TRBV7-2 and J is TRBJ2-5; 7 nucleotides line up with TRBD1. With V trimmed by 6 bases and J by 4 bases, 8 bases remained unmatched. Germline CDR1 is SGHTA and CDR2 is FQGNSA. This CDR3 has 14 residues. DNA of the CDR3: TGTGCCAGCAGGCCGGGACCAGGGGGAGAGACCCAGTACTTC. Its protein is CASRPGPGGETQYF.

CDR3 in DNA: TGTGCCAGCAGCACGCGAGCAGGACAGGGCGCGGGCGAGACCCAGTACTTC. It encodes CASSTRAGQGAGETQYF. V and J are TRBV21-1 and TRBJ2-5; TRBD1 is the table's D call, not checked against the DNA. TRBV21-1 is listed as a pseudogene. This CDR3 is 17 amino acids long.

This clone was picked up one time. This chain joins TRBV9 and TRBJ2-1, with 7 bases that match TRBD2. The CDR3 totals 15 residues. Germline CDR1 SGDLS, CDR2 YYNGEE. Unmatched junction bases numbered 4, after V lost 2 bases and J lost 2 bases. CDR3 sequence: CASSVTSGTYNEQFF. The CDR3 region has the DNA TGTGCCAGCAGCGTTACAAGCGGGACCTACAATGAGCAGTTCTTC. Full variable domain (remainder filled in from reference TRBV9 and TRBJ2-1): DSGVTQTPKHLITATGQRVTLRCSPRSGDLSVYWYQQSLDQGLQFLIQYYNGEERAKGNILERFSAQQFPDLHSELNLSSLELGDSALYFCASSVTSGTYNEQFFGPGTRLTVL.

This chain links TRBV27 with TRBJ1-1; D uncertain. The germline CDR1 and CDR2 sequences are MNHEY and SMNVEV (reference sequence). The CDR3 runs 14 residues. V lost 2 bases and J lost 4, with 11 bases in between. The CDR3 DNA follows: TGTGCCAGCAGTTTAATAGGAGCGGCCACTGAAGCTTTCTTT. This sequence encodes CASSLIGAATEAFF.

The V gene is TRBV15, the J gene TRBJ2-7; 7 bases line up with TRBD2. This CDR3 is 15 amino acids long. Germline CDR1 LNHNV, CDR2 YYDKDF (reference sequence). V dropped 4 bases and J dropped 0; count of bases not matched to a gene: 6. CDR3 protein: CATSNPAGLSYEQYF. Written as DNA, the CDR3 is TGTGCCACCAGCAACCCAGCGGGACTCTCCTACGAGCAGTACTTC.

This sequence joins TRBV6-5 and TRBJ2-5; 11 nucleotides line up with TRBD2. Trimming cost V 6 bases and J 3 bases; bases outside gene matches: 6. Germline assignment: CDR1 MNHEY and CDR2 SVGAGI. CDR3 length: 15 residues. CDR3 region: CASSAGTSGEETQYF. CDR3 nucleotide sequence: TGTGCCAGCAGCGCTGGGACTAGCGGTGAAGAGACCCAGTACTTC.

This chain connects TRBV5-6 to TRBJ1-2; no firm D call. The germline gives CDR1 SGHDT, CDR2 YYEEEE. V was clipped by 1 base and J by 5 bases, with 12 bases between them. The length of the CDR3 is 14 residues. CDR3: CASSLFSEVYGYTF. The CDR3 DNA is TGTGCCAGCAGCTTGTTTTCGGAGGTATATGGCTACACCTTC.